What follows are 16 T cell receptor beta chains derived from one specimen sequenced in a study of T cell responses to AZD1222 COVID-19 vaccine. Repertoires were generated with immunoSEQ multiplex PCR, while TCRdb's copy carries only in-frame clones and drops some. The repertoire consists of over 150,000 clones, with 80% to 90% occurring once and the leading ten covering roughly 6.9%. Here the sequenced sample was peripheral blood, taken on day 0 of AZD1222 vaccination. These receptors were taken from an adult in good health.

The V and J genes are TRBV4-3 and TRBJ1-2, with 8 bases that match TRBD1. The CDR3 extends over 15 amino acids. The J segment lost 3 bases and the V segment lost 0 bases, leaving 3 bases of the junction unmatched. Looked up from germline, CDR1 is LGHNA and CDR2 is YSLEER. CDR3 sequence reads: CASSQDPTGDYGYTF. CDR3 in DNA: TGCGCCAGCAGCCAAGACCCGACAGGGGACTATGGCTACACCTTC.

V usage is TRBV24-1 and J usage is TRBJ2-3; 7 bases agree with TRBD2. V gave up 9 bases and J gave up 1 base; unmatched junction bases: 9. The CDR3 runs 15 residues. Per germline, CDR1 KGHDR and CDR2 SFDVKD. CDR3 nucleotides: TGTGCCACCGGGACTGGCGGGAGCGGCACAGATACGCAGTATTTT. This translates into CATGTGGSGTDTQYF.

The DNA of the CDR3 is TGTGCCAGCAGCCAAGGGGGCATGGGGGAGCTGTTTTTT. This gives the protein CASSQGGMGELFF. The chain combines TRBV7-2 with TRBJ2-2; TRBD1 matches at 7 bases. The V gene end was trimmed by 5 bases and the J gene end by 8 bases; junction bases not matched to a gene: 5. Germline V gene lookup returns CDR1 SGHTA and CDR2 FQGNSA. CDR3 size: 13 residues.

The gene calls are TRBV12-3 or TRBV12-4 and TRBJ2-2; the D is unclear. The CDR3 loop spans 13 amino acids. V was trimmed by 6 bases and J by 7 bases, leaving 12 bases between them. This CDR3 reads CASSPTWFGELFF. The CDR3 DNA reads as TGTGCCAGCAGCCCCACATGGTTCGGGGAGCTGTTTTTT.

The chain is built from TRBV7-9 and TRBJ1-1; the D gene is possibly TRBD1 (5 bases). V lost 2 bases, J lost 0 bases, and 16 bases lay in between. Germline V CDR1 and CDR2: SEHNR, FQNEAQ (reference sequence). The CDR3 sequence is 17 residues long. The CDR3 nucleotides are TGTGCCAGCAGCTTACGGAATCAGGGTGTAGTGAACACTGAAGCTTTCTTT. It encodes CASSLRNQGVVNTEAFF.

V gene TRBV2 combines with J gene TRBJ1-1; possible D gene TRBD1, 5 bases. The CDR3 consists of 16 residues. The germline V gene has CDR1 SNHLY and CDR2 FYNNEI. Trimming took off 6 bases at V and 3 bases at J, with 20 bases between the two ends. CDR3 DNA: TGTGCCAGCAGCCTAGAAAACCAGGGATTACACACTGAAGCTTTCTTT. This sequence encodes CASSLENQGLHTEAFF.

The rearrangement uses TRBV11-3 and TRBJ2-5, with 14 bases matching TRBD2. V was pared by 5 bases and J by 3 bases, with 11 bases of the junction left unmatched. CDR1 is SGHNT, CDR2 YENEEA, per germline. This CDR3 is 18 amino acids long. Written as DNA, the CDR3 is TGTGCCAGCAGCCTCGGACTAGCGGGGGGCCCGAGCAAAGAGACCCAGTACTTC. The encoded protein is CASSLGLAGGPSKETQYF.

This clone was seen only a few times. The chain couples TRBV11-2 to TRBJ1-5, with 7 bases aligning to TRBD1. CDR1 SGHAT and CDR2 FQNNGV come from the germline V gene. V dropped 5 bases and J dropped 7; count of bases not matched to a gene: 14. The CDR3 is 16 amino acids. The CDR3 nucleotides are TGTGCCAGCAGCCCAACCCAGGGGGGAGAAGGCCAGCCCCAGCATTTT. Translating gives CASSPTQGGEGQPQHF. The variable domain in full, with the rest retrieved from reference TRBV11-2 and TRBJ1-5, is EAGVAQSPRYKIIEKRQSVAFWCNPISGHATLYWYQQILGQGPKLLIQFQNNGVVDDSQLPKDRFSAERLKGVDSTLKIQPAKLEDSAVYLCASSPTQGGEGQPQHFGDGTRLSIL.

CDR3: CASSIHLGTEAFF. CDR3 DNA: TGTGCCAGTAGTATTCATCTGGGAACTGAAGCTTTCTTT. The rearrangement joins TRBV19 to TRBJ1-1, with unresolved D. The CDR3 spans 13 residues. Trimming took 3 bases from V and 5 from J, leaving 10 bases between them. From germline, CDR1 is LNHDA and CDR2 SQIVND (reference sequence).

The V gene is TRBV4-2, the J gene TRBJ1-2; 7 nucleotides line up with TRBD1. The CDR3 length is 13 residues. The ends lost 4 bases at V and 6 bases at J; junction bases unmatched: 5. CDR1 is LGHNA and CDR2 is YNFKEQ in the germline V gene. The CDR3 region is CASSPPRGNGYTF. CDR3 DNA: TGTGCCAGCAGCCCCCCCAGGGGGAATGGCTACACCTTC.

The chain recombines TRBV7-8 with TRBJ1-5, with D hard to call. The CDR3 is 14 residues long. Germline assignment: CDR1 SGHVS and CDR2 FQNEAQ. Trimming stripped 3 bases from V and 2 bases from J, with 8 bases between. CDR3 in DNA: TGTGCCAGCAGCTTTCAGGAGGGCAATCAGCCCCAGCATTTT. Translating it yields CASSFQEGNQPQHF.

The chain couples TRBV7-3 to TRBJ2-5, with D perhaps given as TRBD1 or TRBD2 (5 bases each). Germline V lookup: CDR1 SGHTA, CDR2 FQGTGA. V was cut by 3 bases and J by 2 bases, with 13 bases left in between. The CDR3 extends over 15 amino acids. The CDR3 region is CASSFLGTNQETQYF. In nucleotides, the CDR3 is TGTGCCAGCAGCTTTCTGGGGACCAATCAAGAGACCCAGTACTTC.

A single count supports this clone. CDR3 sequence (DNA): TGTGCCAGCAGCCACGCCTCCTACAATGAGCAGTTCTTC. As protein: CASSHASYNEQFF. The V gene is TRBV4-2, the J gene TRBJ2-1; D is unclear. V lost 3 bases, J lost 0 bases, and 3 bases lay in between. CDR3 length: 13 amino acids. Germline CDR1 reads LGHNA; CDR2 reads YNFKEQ.

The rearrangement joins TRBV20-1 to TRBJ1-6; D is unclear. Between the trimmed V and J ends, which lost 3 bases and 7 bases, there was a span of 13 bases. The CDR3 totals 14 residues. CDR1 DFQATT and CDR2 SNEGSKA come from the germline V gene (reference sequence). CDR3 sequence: CSASSGPGNSPLHF. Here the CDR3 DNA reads TGCAGTGCTAGTTCAGGCCCGGGGAATTCACCCCTCCACTTT.

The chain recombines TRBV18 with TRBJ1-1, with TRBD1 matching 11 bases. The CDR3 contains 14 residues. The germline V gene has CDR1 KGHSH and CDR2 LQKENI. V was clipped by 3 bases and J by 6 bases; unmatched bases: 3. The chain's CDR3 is CASSPGQGAAEAFF. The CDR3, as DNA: TGTGCCAGCTCACCCGGACAGGGGGCGGCTGAAGCTTTCTTT.

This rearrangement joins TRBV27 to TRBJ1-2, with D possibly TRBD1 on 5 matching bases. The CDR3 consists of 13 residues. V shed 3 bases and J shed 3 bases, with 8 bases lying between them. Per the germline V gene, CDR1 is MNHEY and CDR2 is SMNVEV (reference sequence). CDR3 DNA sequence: TGTGCCAGCAGTTTCTTAGGGGACTATGGCTACACCTTC. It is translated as CASSFLGDYGYTF.